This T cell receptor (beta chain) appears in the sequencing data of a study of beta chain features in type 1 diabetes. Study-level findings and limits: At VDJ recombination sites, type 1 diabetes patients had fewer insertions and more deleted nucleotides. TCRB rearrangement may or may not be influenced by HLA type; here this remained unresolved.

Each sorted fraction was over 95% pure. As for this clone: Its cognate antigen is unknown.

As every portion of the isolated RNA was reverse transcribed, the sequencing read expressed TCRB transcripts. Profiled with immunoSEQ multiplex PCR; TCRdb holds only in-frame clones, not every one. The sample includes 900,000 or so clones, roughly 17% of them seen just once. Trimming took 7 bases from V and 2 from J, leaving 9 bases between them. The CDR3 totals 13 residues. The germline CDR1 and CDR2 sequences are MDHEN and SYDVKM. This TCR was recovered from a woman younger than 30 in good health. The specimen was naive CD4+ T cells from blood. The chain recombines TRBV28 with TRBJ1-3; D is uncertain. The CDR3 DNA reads TGTGCCAGCAAACTAAACCCTGGAAACACCATATATTTT. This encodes CASKLNPGNTIYF.